This T cell receptor beta chain emerged from a study of T-cell reconstitution after alpha-beta-depleted transplantation in children. During its preparation, the TCRbeta library received unique molecular identifiers. TCRdb re-derived calls from the PCR reads in MiXCR, one entry per CDR3 protein. This repertoire shows about 610,000 distinct CDR3 sequences, about 10% found once; its top ten account for about 4.2%. This TCR was recovered from a human donor who donated a stem cell graft to a child with acute myeloid leukemia. The input for sequencing was PBMCs from the stem cell graft donor, taken from the stem cell graft.

CDR3 nucleotides: TGTGCCAGCAGCCATCCTTCCCCTCTAGTTCCGTACGAGCAGTACTTC. It specifies CASSHPSPLVPYEQYF. The chain has TRBV7-2 and TRBJ2-7, with D hard to call. CDR3 length equals 16 residues. In germline, CDR1 is SGHTA, CDR2 FQGNSA. The V gene lost 5 bases and the J gene lost 4 bases, with 21 bases spanning the gap. Filled out from reference TRBV7-2 and TRBJ2-7, the complete variable domain reads GAGVSQSPSNKVTEKGKDVELRCDPISGHTALYWYRQSLGQGLEFLIYFQGNSAPDKSGLPSDRFSAERTGGSVSTLTIQRTQQEDSAVYLCASSHPSPLVPYEQYFGPGTRLTVT.